The 31 T cell receptor beta chains given below trace back to one sample, sequenced in a study of blood T cell repertoires in COVID-19. Sequencing was performed with immunoSEQ multiplex PCR; in TCRdb, only in-frame clones are kept and a portion is missing. The sample consists of just under 250,000 clones, 75% to 90% of them appearing once. Sample: peripheral blood. These receptors were obtained from a woman in her thirties who had recovered from COVID-19.

The V gene is TRBV6-4, the J gene TRBJ1-5, with TRBD1 as a possible D gene (6 bases). CDR3 length: 15 residues. The V gene lost 7 bases and the J gene lost 7 bases, with 20 bases spanning the gap. CDR1 and CDR2 (germline): MRHNA, SNTAGT. CDR3 nucleotide sequence: TGTGCCAGCATAAACTCCGAGGGGGTTGGCCAGCCCCAGCATTTT. Translation: CASINSEGVGQPQHF.

In regard to this clone: Within the sample, other DNA sequences also encode this same CDR3. The chain joins TRBV4-2 to TRBJ2-2, with TRBD2 matching over 15 bases. Germline trimming cut 4 bases from V and 0 bases from J; bases unmatched to any gene: 0. The CDR3 totals 17 residues. The germline V gene has CDR1 LGHNA and CDR2 YNFKEQ. In nucleotides, the CDR3 is TGTGCCAGCAGCCGGACTAGCGGGGGGGCGAACACCGGGGAGCTGTTTTTT. Translated, it gives CASSRTSGGANTGELFF.

V usage is TRBV4-2 and J usage is TRBJ2-3; weak D call: TRBD2 (5 bases). V dropped 4 bases and J dropped 4 bases, with 15 bases sitting between them. Per the germline V gene, CDR1 is LGHNA and CDR2 is YNFKEQ. This CDR3 has 15 amino acids. The CDR3 sequence: CASSLDEGNSDTQYF. CDR3 DNA: TGTGCCAGCAGCCTTGACGAGGGAAATTCAGATACGCAGTATTTT.

The J gene is TRBJ2-7, the V gene TRBV11-1; the D gene is possibly TRBD1 (6 bases). The germline V and J ends were trimmed by 5 bases and 3 bases, with 14 bases remaining between them. The CDR3 loop spans 14 amino acids. The germline V gene has CDR1 SGHAT and CDR2 FQDESV (reference sequence). The CDR3 sequence is CASSQTGTSYEQYF. The CDR3 DNA reads as TGTGCCAGCAGCCAAACCGGGACAAGCTACGAGCAGTACTTC.

This chain links TRBV18 with TRBJ1-1, with 9 bases identical to TRBD1. CDR1 and CDR2 (germline): KGHSH, LQKENI. The CDR3 runs to 17 residues. J was trimmed by 1 base and V by 5 bases; bases with no gene match: 11. In nucleotides, the CDR3 is TGTGCCAGCTCATCGAGGACAGGGGCGAATTCGAACACTGAAGCTTTCTTT. Translation gives CASSSRTGANSNTEAFF.

The rearrangement joins TRBV12-3 or TRBV12-4 to TRBJ2-1; a possible D gene is TRBD1 (5 bases). V lost 6 bases, J lost 4 bases, and 10 bases lay in between. This CDR3 has 13 residues. The CDR3 spells CASRPDSYNEQFF. In DNA form, the CDR3 reads TGTGCCAGCAGACCCGACAGTTACAATGAGCAGTTCTTC.

The V and J genes are TRBV3-1 (or the pseudogene TRBV3-2) and TRBJ2-1; 12 positions match TRBD2. This CDR3 region has 16 residues. The germline V gene has CDR1 LGHDT and CDR2 YNNKEL (reference sequence). J was trimmed by 6 bases and V by 1 base; bases with no gene match: 4. The CDR3 DNA is TGTGCCAGCAGCCAAGGTGGACTAGCGGGGCTCAATGAGCAGTTCTTC. Translated, it gives CASSQGGLAGLNEQFF.

V and J are TRBV19 and TRBJ1-2; 9 nucleotides match TRBD1. Trimming took 4 bases from V and 7 from J; bases not matched to a gene: 19. CDR3 length: 18 amino acids. CDR1 is LNHDA, CDR2 SQIVND, per germline (reference sequence). The DNA of the CDR3 is TGTGCCAGTAGTACCCAGACGCTGAGACAGGGGGTGTCCGGTGGCTACACCTTC. It yields the protein CASSTQTLRQGVSGGYTF.

CDR3: CAWTLPGQGNYGYTF. CDR3 sequence (DNA): TGTGCCTGGACCCTACCGGGACAGGGTAACTATGGCTACACCTTC. V usage is TRBV30 and J usage is TRBJ1-2, with 9 bases aligning to TRBD1. Unmatched junction bases numbered 7, after V lost 4 bases and J lost 1 base. The CDR3 consists of 15 residues. The germline CDR1 and CDR2 sequences are GTSNPN and SVGIG (reference sequence).

J is TRBJ2-3 and V is TRBV4-2; possibly TRBD2 for D (7 bases). The CDR3 sequence is 16 residues long. CDR1 and CDR2 (germline): LGHNA, YNFKEQ. V gave up 3 bases and J gave up 0 bases, with 13 bases separating them. CDR3 region: CASSQLGGASTDTQYF. Written as DNA, the CDR3 is TGTGCCAGCAGCCAGTTAGGGGGGGCGAGCACAGATACGCAGTATTTT.

The rearrangement joins TRBV6-5 to TRBJ2-2, with D hard to call. CDR1 is MNHEY, CDR2 SVGAGI, per germline. The length of the CDR3 is 12 residues. V gave up 4 bases and J gave up 8 bases, with 8 bases separating them. The CDR3 sequence is CASSSGRGELFF. Written as DNA, the CDR3 is TGTGCCAGCAGTTCGGGTAGGGGGGAGCTGTTTTTT.

V gene TRBV6-2 or TRBV6-3 combines with J gene TRBJ2-1; weak D call: TRBD2 (7 bases). The CDR3 totals 17 residues. CDR1 is MNHEY and CDR2 is SVGEGT in the germline V gene. V lost 6 bases to trimming and J lost 7 bases, with 25 bases between them. The CDR3 DNA reads as TGTGCCAGCAGCCTCGCCGCCCCCCCGGGGGGCCTAAATGAGCAGTTCTTC. Translation: CASSLAAPPGGLNEQFF.

This chain uses TRBV7-2 with TRBJ2-7; 10 bases line up with TRBD2. This CDR3 has 17 residues. The germline V gene encodes CDR1 SGHTA and CDR2 FQGNSA. The J segment lost 6 bases and the V segment lost 2 bases, leaving 13 bases of the junction unmatched. In DNA form, the CDR3 reads TGTGCCAGCAGCTTAAGTCTGAGCGGGGGGGCTTTGCTCGAGCAGTACTTC. Amino acids: CASSLSLSGGALLEQYF.

This chain uses TRBV5-4 with TRBJ1-1; a weak D match, TRBD1 (5 bases). Germline assignment: CDR1 SGHNT and CDR2 YYREEE (reference sequence). The CDR3 is made up of 15 amino acids. Trimming removed 0 bases at V and 6 bases at J, with 15 bases between. CDR3 protein: CASSLGPGREAEAFF. CDR3 in DNA: TGTGCCAGCAGCTTGGGGCCAGGGAGGGAGGCTGAAGCTTTCTTT.

The chain links TRBV27 to TRBJ1-2; TRBD1 matches at 10 bases. Trimming at V came to 5 bases and at J to 8 bases, leaving 11 bases not matched to a gene. This CDR3 contains 15 residues. Germline V CDR1 and CDR2: MNHEY, SMNVEV (reference sequence). In nucleotides, the CDR3 is TGTGCCAGCAGTCCCCGATCCGGGACAGGGGAAGGCTACACCTTC. This translates into CASSPRSGTGEGYTF.

V usage is TRBV5-1 and J usage is TRBJ2-1; 11 nucleotides align to TRBD2. Germline V gene data show CDR1 as SGHRS and CDR2 as YFSETQ. The V and J ends lost 2 bases and 2 bases, in that order; junction bases with no gene match: 3. This CDR3 contains 16 residues. CDR3 residues: CASSFYSGGAYNEQFF. The CDR3 nucleotides read TGCGCCAGCAGCTTCTATAGCGGGGGGGCCTACAATGAGCAGTTCTTC.

This clone appeared a few times. J is TRBJ2-5 and V is TRBV4-2; D not certain. The CDR3 totals 14 residues. The germline V gene has CDR1 LGHNA and CDR2 YNFKEQ. Trimming pared 1 base from V and 1 base from J, leaving 7 bases between. This chain's CDR3 is CASSQVTVQETQYF. CDR3 nucleotides: TGTGCCAGCAGCCAAGTAACAGTCCAAGAGACCCAGTACTTC.

The J gene is TRBJ2-2, the V gene TRBV4-1; 8 bases fit TRBD1. The CDR3 extends over 15 amino acids. Germline V gene lookup returns CDR1 MGHRA and CDR2 YSYEKL. Trimming at V came to 1 base and at J to 6 bases, leaving 4 bases not matched to a gene. CDR3 nucleotides: TGCGCCAGCAGCCAAGTCGCAGGGGGCGCCGGGGAGCTGTTTTTT. It codes for CASSQVAGGAGELFF.

The chain carries TRBV5-4 and TRBJ2-1; 11 bases line up with TRBD2. Trimming cost V 0 bases and J 10 bases; bases outside gene matches: 6. The CDR3 runs to 15 residues. The germline gives CDR1 SGHNT, CDR2 YYREEE (reference sequence). CDR3 bases: TGTGCCAGCAGCTTGGCTAGCGGGGGGCCATCGGAGCAGTTCTTC. Protein product: CASSLASGGPSEQFF.

This clone was seen only a few times. The sample carries other DNA sequences with the same CDR3. The chain joins TRBV5-6 to TRBJ1-6; TRBD1 aligns across 8 bases. The V gene end was trimmed by 5 bases and the J gene end by 6 bases; junction bases not matched to a gene: 4. Germline V gives CDR1 SGHDT, CDR2 YYEEEE. The CDR3 runs 14 residues. CDR3 protein: CASRSGTGNSPLHF. As DNA, the CDR3 is TGTGCCAGCAGGTCTGGGACAGGTAATTCACCCCTCCACTTT.

V and J are TRBV16 and TRBJ1-2, with 9 bases that match TRBD1. V shed 5 bases, J shed 2 bases, and the junction held 9 bases outside the gene matches. The CDR3 consists of 16 residues. Germline-derived CDR1 and CDR2 are KGHSY and FQNENV. The CDR3 loop reads CASSSTGTGTNYGYTF. In DNA form, the CDR3 reads TGTGCCAGCAGCTCCACCGGGACAGGGACAAACTATGGCTACACCTTC.

V is TRBV25-1 and J is TRBJ2-7; tentative D call: TRBD2 (6 bases). Germline assignment: CDR1 MGHDK and CDR2 SYGVNS. This CDR3 comprises 17 residues. V dropped 6 bases and J dropped 1 base, with 22 bases sitting between them. CDR3 region: CASRAQTGRSGSYEQYF. The CDR3 nucleotides are TGTGCCAGCAGAGCCCAGACGGGGAGAAGCGGGTCCTACGAGCAGTACTTC.

This rearrangement joins TRBV10-1 to TRBJ2-1, with D unclear. With 5 bases removed from V and 8 bases from J, the gap between germline ends came to 10 bases. The CDR3 has 12 residues. The germline V gene encodes CDR1 WNHNN and CDR2 SYGVQD (reference sequence). CDR3 nucleotides: TGCGCCAGCAGTCCGACTTTAGATGAGCAGTTCTTC. This gives the protein CASSPTLDEQFF.

This chain uses TRBV10-3 with TRBJ1-3, with D tentatively TRBD1 (6 bases). The germline V gene encodes CDR1 ENHRY and CDR2 SYGVKD. The CDR3 is made up of 11 amino acids. The V and J ends lost 10 bases and 2 bases respectively, with 6 bases between them. This CDR3 is CATGAGNTIYF. In nucleotides, the CDR3 is TGTGCCACAGGGGCTGGAAACACCATATATTTT.

This chain uses TRBV7-2 with TRBJ2-5, with D possibly matching TRBD1 (5 bases). Trimming stripped 3 bases from V and 5 bases from J, with 10 bases between. Germline loops: CDR1 SGHTA, CDR2 FQGNSA. The CDR3 is made up of 13 amino acids. The CDR3 sequence: CASSFLGQETQYF. CDR3 coding DNA: TGTGCCAGCAGCTTCTTGGGGCAGGAGACCCAGTACTTC.

The chain links TRBV30 to TRBJ1-4, with unresolved D. The CDR3 has 11 residues. From germline, CDR1 is GTSNPN and CDR2 SVGIG (reference sequence). V lost 6 bases, J lost 9 bases, and 11 bases lay in between. Here the CDR3 reads CACLGRKKLFF. The CDR3 bases are TGTGCCTGCCTAGGGAGGAAAAAACTGTTTTTT.

The chain recombines TRBV27 with TRBJ2-3; no clear D gene. Germline V lookup: CDR1 MNHEY, CDR2 SMNVEV (reference sequence). V gave up 1 base and J gave up 4 bases, with 12 bases separating them. The CDR3 is 15 amino acids. This CDR3 is CASSLWPSAADTQYF. The CDR3 DNA is TGTGCCAGCAGTTTATGGCCGTCCGCCGCAGATACGCAGTATTTT.

CDR3 in amino acids: CASPGGGRTDTQYF. CDR3 sequence (DNA): TGTGCCAGCCCCGGGGGGGGGCGCACAGATACGCAGTATTTT. The V call is TRBV21-1, the J call TRBJ2-3; the listed D gene, TRBD2, was not tested against the DNA. TRBV21-1 is noted as a pseudogene. This CDR3 spans 14 amino acids.

The chain joins TRBV7-3 to TRBJ2-3; 8 bases map to TRBD2. CDR1 is SGHTA, CDR2 FQGTGA, per germline. V lost 3 bases and J lost 1; bases outside the gene matches: 6. This CDR3 is built from 16 residues. CDR3 region: CASSLSGGPGTDTQYF. DNA of the CDR3: TGTGCCAGCAGCTTGAGCGGGGGACCGGGCACAGATACGCAGTATTTT. Drawing the rest from reference TRBV7-3 and TRBJ2-3, the complete variable domain is GAGVSQTPSNKVTEKGKYVELRCDPISGHTALYWYRQSLGQGPEFLIYFQGTGAADDSGLPNDRFFAVRPEGSVSTLKIQRTERGDSAVYLCASSLSGGPGTDTQYFGPGTRLTVL.

The V call is TRBV7-3, the J call TRBJ2-2; 9 nucleotides line up with TRBD1. Germline loops: CDR1 SGHTA, CDR2 FQGTGA. The V gene end was trimmed by 8 bases and the J gene end by 9 bases; junction bases not matched to a gene: 10. This CDR3 spans 14 amino acids. CDR3 bases: TGTGCCAGCGCGGACAGGGGTGAATCCAGGGAGCTGTTTTTT. It yields the protein CASADRGESRELFF.

The chain couples TRBV6-5 to TRBJ2-7; 7 bases map to TRBD2. The CDR3 contains 16 residues. Germline lookup yields CDR1 MNHEY and CDR2 SVGAGI. J lost 7 bases, V lost 2 bases, and 14 bases had no gene match. CDR3: CASSYTGSPLRGEQYF. CDR3 nucleotide sequence: TGTGCCAGCAGTTACACCGGCAGCCCTCTGCGGGGGGAGCAGTACTTC.